These 24 T cell receptor beta chains originate from one sample sequenced in a study of CXCR3-negative and CXCR3-positive naive CD8 T cells. Through 5' RACE with UMI labels, the TRB cDNA libraries were prepared. TCRdb reprocessed the 5' RACE reads, keeping one entry per CDR3 protein, no DNA. In total, the table holds tens of thousands of distinct CDR3 sequences. The sequencing sample was made of memory CD8+ T cells from blood. The receptors derive from a human donor in good health. Some clones in this sample may be carry-over from other donors' samples.

The V call is TRBV5-1, the J call TRBJ2-1; as DNA is missing, the TRBD2 call by TCRdb cannot be tested. Germline loops: CDR1 SGHRS, CDR2 YFSETQ. This CDR3 spans 16 amino acids. The CDR3 sequence: CASRTSQRSSYNEQFF.

V usage is TRBV7-9 and J usage is TRBJ2-5; TCRdb's D call, TRBD2, is unchecked because there is no DNA. In germline, CDR1 is SEHNR, CDR2 FQNEAQ (reference sequence). The CDR3 spans 16 residues. The CDR3 reads CASSFGPSGSRETQYF. Full variable domain (remainder filled in from reference TRBV7-9 and TRBJ2-5): DTGVSQNPRHKITKRGQNVTFRCDPISEHNRLYWYRQTLGQGPEFLTYFQNEAQLEKSRLLSDRFSAERPKGSFSTLEIQRTEQGDSAMYLCASSFGPSGSRETQYFGPGTRLLVL.

This clonotype is deemed medium-sized by its frequency. CDR3 amino acids: CASSPRSSGGAYEQYF. The chain joins TRBV12-3 or TRBV12-4 to TRBJ2-7; TCRdb picks TRBD2, but there is no DNA to check that call. The CDR3 length is 16 residues.

The chain has TRBV27 and TRBJ1-6; TCRdb proposes TRBD1, but this gene call is untestable without DNA. The germline V gene encodes CDR1 MNHEY and CDR2 SMNVEV (reference sequence). The CDR3 sequence is 14 residues long. The CDR3 loop reads CASSGTENNSPLHF.

The gene calls are TRBV15 and TRBJ2-1. CDR3 length: 12 amino acids. Germline V gives CDR1 LNHNV, CDR2 YYDKDF (reference sequence). CDR3 residues: CATSRDRGEQFF. The variable domain in full, completed from reference TRBV15 and TRBJ2-1, reads DAMVIQNPRYQVTQFGKPVTLSCSQTLNHNVMYWYQQKSSQAPKLLFHYYDKDFNNEADTPDNFQSRRPNTSFCFLDIRSPGLGDTAMYLCATSRDRGEQFFGPGTRLTVL.

The rearrangement joins TRBV7-9 to TRBJ2-7; as DNA is missing, the TRBD1 call by TCRdb cannot be tested. This CDR3 comprises 14 residues. Germline V gene lookup returns CDR1 SEHNR and CDR2 FQNEAQ (reference sequence). The CDR3 reads CASSLEGGSYEQYF.

This chain joins TRBV20-1 and TRBJ2-3; the TCRdb call, TRBD1, lacks DNA for checking. The CDR3 has 17 amino acids. CDR1 is DFQATT, CDR2 SNEGSKA, per germline (reference sequence). This CDR3 is CSARDLWDQGAVDTQYF.

The CDR3 reads CAISDGRNTEAFF. The chain combines TRBV10-3 with TRBJ1-1. Germline CDR1 reads ENHRY; CDR2 reads SYGVKD. The length of the CDR3 is 13 residues.

The chain carries TRBV9 and TRBJ2-4; the D call from TCRdb, TRBD1, cannot be confirmed without DNA. The CDR3 is 16 amino acids. Germline lookup yields CDR1 SGDLS and CDR2 YYNGEE. CDR3 amino acids: CASSVGTGRIENIQYF.

V and J are TRBV6-4 and TRBJ2-3; TCRdb calls TRBD2, which cannot be checked without DNA. CDR1 MRHNA and CDR2 SNTAGT come from the germline V gene. This CDR3 contains 14 residues. The CDR3 loop reads CASSDGGSTDTQYF.

The chain recombines TRBV27 with TRBJ1-6. Germline V gives CDR1 MNHEY, CDR2 SMNVEV (reference sequence). The CDR3 loop spans 13 amino acids. The CDR3 is CASSTTGYSPLHF.

The rearrangement joins TRBV12-3 or TRBV12-4 to TRBJ2-7; absent DNA, TCRdb's TRBD2 call cannot be checked. CDR3 length: 16 residues. CDR3 region: CASSLSPASATYEQYF.

The V gene is TRBV6-5, the J gene TRBJ1-5; TCRdb reports TRBD1, a call that lacks DNA to check it against. The CDR3 extends over 14 amino acids. Germline assignment: CDR1 MNHEY and CDR2 SVGAGI. CDR3 in amino acids: CASSYIGEGQPQHF.

This chain joins TRBV10-3 and TRBJ2-5; with no DNA, the TCRdb D assignment of TRBD1 cannot be verified. CDR1 ENHRY and CDR2 SYGVKD come from the germline V gene. The CDR3 extends over 16 amino acids. The CDR3 protein is CAISDPDGQGMETQHF.

The J gene is TRBJ1-5, the V gene TRBV30; TCRdb outputs TRBD1, but without DNA this stays unchecked. Germline CDR1 reads GTSNPN; CDR2 reads SVGIG (reference sequence). This CDR3 is 15 amino acids long. CDR3 protein: CAWSKRGLGNQPQHF.

V and J are TRBV28 and TRBJ2-7; TCRdb designates TRBD1, a call that cannot be tested without DNA. The germline V gene has CDR1 MDHEN and CDR2 SYDVKM. The CDR3 covers 17 residues. This CDR3 is CASRGPGRGEGSYEQYF.

The genes are TRBV29-1 and TRBJ2-2. Germline V gives CDR1 SQVTM, CDR2 ANQGSEA. There are 12 residues in the CDR3. This CDR3 is CSVGAATGELFF.

The chain joins TRBV13 to TRBJ2-5; there is no DNA to check the TCRdb D call of TRBD1. Germline lookup yields CDR1 PRHDT and CDR2 FYEKMQ (reference sequence). There are 17 residues in the CDR3. The CDR3 sequence: CASSMTGTGANQETQYF.

The rearrangement links TRBV23-1 to TRBJ2-5; there is no DNA to check the TCRdb D call of TRBD2. TRBV23-1 is placed among ORFs of uncertain function. This CDR3 contains 14 residues. The CDR3 sequence is CASSQRGRQETQYF.

The CDR3: CASRPVGPAEQYF. The V and J genes are TRBV5-5 and TRBJ2-7; the TRBD1 assignment by TCRdb is unverifiable without DNA. Germline V CDR1 and CDR2: SGHKS, YYEKEE (reference sequence). The CDR3 runs to 13 residues. The full variable domain, with the rest looked up from reference TRBV5-5 and TRBJ2-7, is DAGVTQSPTHLIKTRGQQVTLRCSPISGHKSVSWYQQVLGQGPQFIFQYYEKEERGRGNFPDRFSARQFPNYSSELNVNALLLGDSALYLCASRPVGPAEQYFGPGTRLTVT.

The chain carries TRBV7-7 and TRBJ2-1. Germline V gene sequence: CDR1 SSHAT, CDR2 FNYEAQ (reference sequence). The CDR3 is made up of 13 amino acids. The CDR3 is CASSIATHNEQFF.

The chain has TRBV24-1 and TRBJ2-2; TCRdb returns TRBD2, unconfirmable since there is no DNA. CDR3 size: 11 residues. CDR1 and CDR2 from the germline V gene are KGHDR and SFDVKD. CDR3 sequence reads: CATQRGGELFF.

The V call is TRBV29-1, the J call TRBJ1-1; TCRdb designates TRBD1, a call that cannot be tested without DNA. The CDR3 covers 12 residues. Germline loops: CDR1 SQVTM, CDR2 ANQGSEA. The CDR3 sequence: CSARGTGIEAFF.

The chain combines TRBV29-1 with TRBJ2-7. There are 13 residues in the CDR3. The germline CDR1 and CDR2 sequences are SQVTM and ANQGSEA. CDR3 sequence reads: CSVGKSETYEQYF.